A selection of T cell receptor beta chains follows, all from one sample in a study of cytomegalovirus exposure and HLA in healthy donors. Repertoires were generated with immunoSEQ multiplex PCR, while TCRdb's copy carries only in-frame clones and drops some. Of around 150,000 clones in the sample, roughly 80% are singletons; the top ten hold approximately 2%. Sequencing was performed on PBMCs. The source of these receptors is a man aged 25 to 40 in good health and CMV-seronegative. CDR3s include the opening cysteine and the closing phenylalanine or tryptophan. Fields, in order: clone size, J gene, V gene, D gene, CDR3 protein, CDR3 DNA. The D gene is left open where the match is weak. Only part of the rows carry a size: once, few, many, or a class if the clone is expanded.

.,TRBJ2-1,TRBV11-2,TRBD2,CASSSISGTSEHEQFF,TGTGCCAGCAGCTCAATCTCTGGGACTAGTGAACATGAGCAGTTCTTC
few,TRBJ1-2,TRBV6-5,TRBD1,CASSLWTGANYGYTF,TGTGCCAGCAGTCTATGGACAGGGGCCAACTATGGCTACACCTTC
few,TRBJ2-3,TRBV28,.,CASRPQGKTDTQYF,TGTGCCAGCAGACCACAGGGTAAAACAGATACGCAGTATTTT
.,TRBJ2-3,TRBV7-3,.,CASSPRGQVYTDTQYF,TGTGCCAGCAGCCCGCGGGGTCAAGTATACACAGATACGCAGTATTTT
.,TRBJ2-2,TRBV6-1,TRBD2,CASSETWGSGSPGELFF,TGTGCCAGCAGTGAAACATGGGGTAGCGGGAGTCCCGGGGAGCTGTTTTTT
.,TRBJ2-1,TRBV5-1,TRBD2,CASSFRAGGIGYNEQFF,TGCGCCAGCAGCTTCAGAGCGGGAGGTATTGGCTACAATGAGCAGTTCTTC
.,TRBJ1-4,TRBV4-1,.,CASSQAPGPEKLFF,TGCGCCAGCAGCCAGGCTCCAGGTCCCGAAAAACTGTTTTTT
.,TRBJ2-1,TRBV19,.,CASSLRYHDEQFF,TGTGCCAGTAGCCTTCGGTATCACGATGAGCAGTTCTTC
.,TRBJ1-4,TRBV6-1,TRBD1,CASSESGTAGKLFF,TGTGCCAGCAGTGAGTCCGGGACAGCGGGAAAACTGTTTTTT
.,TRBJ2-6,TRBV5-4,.,CASSLTSSGANVLTF,TGTGCCAGCAGCTTGACTAGCAGTGGGGCCAACGTCCTGACTTTC
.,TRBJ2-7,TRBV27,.,CASSPQGLSYEQYF,TGTGCCAGCAGTCCCCAGGGACTTTCCTACGAGCAGTACTTC
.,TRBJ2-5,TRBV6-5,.,CASSYSGSRETQYF,TGTGCCAGCAGTTACTCTGGAAGCAGGGAGACCCAGTACTTC
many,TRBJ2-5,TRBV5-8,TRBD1,CASSLGQGSVAEDF,TGTGCCAGCAGCTTGGGACAGGGGAGCGTAGCGGAGGACTTC
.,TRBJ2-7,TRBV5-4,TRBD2,CASSLARGAYEQYF,TGTGCCAGCAGCTTGGCGCGGGGGGCCTACGAGCAGTACTTC
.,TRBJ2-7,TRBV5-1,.,CASSLGQGHYEQYF,TGCGCCAGCAGCTTGGGCCAGGGCCACTACGAGCAGTACTTC
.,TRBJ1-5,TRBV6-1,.,CASSEAVQYSNQPQHF,TGTGCCAGCAGTGAAGCTGTACAGTATAGCAATCAGCCCCAGCATTTT
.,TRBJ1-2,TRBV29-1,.,CSVGRDGGDYTF,TGCAGCGTTGGGAGGGACGGCGGGGACTACACCTTC
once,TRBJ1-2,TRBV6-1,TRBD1,CASREDRGGGYTF,TGTGCCAGCAGGGAGGACAGGGGAGGTGGCTACACCTTC
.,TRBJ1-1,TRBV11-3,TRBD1,CASSASGTGNTEAFF,TGTGCCAGCAGCGCATCCGGGACAGGAAACACTGAAGCTTTCTTT
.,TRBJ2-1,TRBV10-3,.,CAIRGSSYNEQFF,TGTGCCATCAGGGGCAGCTCCTACAATGAGCAGTTCTTC
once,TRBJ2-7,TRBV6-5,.,CASSINRADEQYF,TGTGCCAGCAGCATAAACAGGGCTGACGAGCAGTACTTC
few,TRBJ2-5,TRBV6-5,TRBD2,CASSSLTSGRGETQYF,TGTGCCAGCAGTTCACTGACTAGCGGGAGAGGAGAGACCCAGTACTTC
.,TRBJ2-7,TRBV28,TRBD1,CASSSGGSYEQYF,TGTGCCAGCAGTTCAGGGGGCAGCTACGAGCAGTACTTC
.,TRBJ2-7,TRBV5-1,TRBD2,CASSLDTSGRAWEQYF,TGCGCCAGCAGCTTGGATACTAGCGGGAGGGCCTGGGAGCAGTACTTC
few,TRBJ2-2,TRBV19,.,CASSPLTGRGTGELFF,TGTGCCAGTAGTCCGCTGACAGGTCGGGGCACCGGGGAGCTGTTTTTT
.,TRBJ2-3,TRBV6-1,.,CASSGELGTDTQYF,TGTGCCAGCAGTGGGGAGTTGGGCACAGATACGCAGTATTTT